This record concerns one T cell receptor beta chain sequence. The antigen it binds to is not known. Base qualities are not recorded, but no much larger clone differs from it by a single base. PBMCs were isolated by Ficoll-Paque density gradient centrifugation. V was cut back by 6 bases and J by 4 bases, leaving a gap of 9 bases between them. CDR3 length: 12 amino acids, cysteine to phenylalanine. CDR3 DNA is the only sequence kept; it has 36 bases, read in frame from the first base. According to the germline V gene, CDR1 reads MRHNA and CDR2 reads SNTAGT. The source of the sample is a study of T-cell memory formation after mild COVID-19 (dated by TCRdb to the early 2020s). Study-level background: TCR sequence clusters from the two donors were found to be largely donor specific. In two donors, T-cell clones that expanded and contracted after mild COVID-19 were tracked by sequencing TCRalpha and TCRbeta repertoires over time. Two young, previously healthy adult volunteers, one female and one male, were included in the cohort.

For sequencing, an Illumina NovaSeq 6000 was employed. Using 5'RACE with constant-segment primers, TCRalpha and TCRbeta cDNA libraries were constructed, with sample barcodes and unique molecular identifiers added in the process. Trizol reagent was used to extract RNA from every sample. Libraries were amplified in two PCR steps, with a second sample barcode and Illumina TruSeq adapters added in the second step. Sequencing of the libraries was done on an Illumina NovaSeq, producing 2 x 150 bp paired-end reads. In the source study's methods: Reads were demultiplexed and collapsed into UMI-guided consensus sequences with migec v1.2.7. Using mixcr v2.1.11, UMI consensuses were aligned to TRA and TRB V and J templates and then assembled into clonotypes. Expanded or contracted clonotypes were those called significant by both edgeR and NoisET, with noise models trained on biological replicates. For edgeR calls, the cutoffs were a false discovery rate-adjusted p below 0.01 and a log2 fold-change threshold of 1. As an exploratory analysis of dynamics, max-normalized trajectories of the 1000 most abundant clonotypes were examined with PCA combined with hierarchical clustering. Separately sequenced CD4+ and CD8+ repertoires were used to assign a CD4 or CD8 phenotype to each responding clone. TCRdb reran the public reads through fastp at Q25 and MiXCR, keeping productive beta chains. When rows share a CDR3 protein, they turn into one entry using the most common DNA and genes. These V and J calls rely on TCRdb rather than the paper's analysis. For this sample there are some 150,000 distinct CDR3 sequences; around 14% appear just once. The biggest ten clones account for 28% of the sample.

The full study reports these points: Only a couple of mild cases were covered in the study, and larger cohorts including severe cases with pre-infection samples were considered necessary. Some responding clones were detected in pre-infection memory, which suggested that pre-existing cross-reactive memory T cells had joined the SARS-CoV-2 response. Contracting CD4+ clones appeared mostly in the CM and EM memory subsets, whereas CD8+ clones were enriched in EMRA. SARS-CoV-2 specificity was not confirmed for the second-wave clones peaking on day 37. Clones that contracted from day 15 to 85 showed balanced CD4/CD8 phenotypes, whereas a second wave of clones that expanded from day 15 to 37 leaned towards CD4+.

The specimen was PBMCs or a T cell subset sorted from them (not recorded which). The origin of this receptor is an adult woman who had mild COVID-19 (a few samples of this study predate the infection). The sample titles of this study are shuffled in the database, so cell type and time point are left out; the donor was told from shared clones. Here the chain combines TRBV6-4 and TRBJ1-2; too little of a D gene remains to name it. The sequenced DNA is TGTGCCAGCAGAGACGGGAGCTATGGCTACACCTTC. Translation gives CASRDGSYGYTF.